A single sample is the source of the 17 T cell receptor beta chains below, sequenced in a study of regulatory T cells in long-lasting Graves disease. Relying on iRepertoire HTBI primers and Arm-PCR of CDR3 regions, the team built TCR beta libraries. TCRdb re-called the multiplex PCR reads with MiXCR, one entry per CDR3 protein. The sample yields hundreds of thousands of distinct CDR3 sequences, approximately 12% seen once. The time point denotes: newly diagnosed GD, antithyroid drugs for less than 3 months. Isolated PBMC RNA provided the starting material for the TCR library. This sample also belongs to another study, concerning T cells in Graves' hyperthyroidism and ophthalmopathy.

The sequenced sample was peripheral blood mononuclear cells (PBMCs), obtained at new diagnosis, from a patient treated with antithyroid drugs. The receptors here all came from a young man with Graves disease.

At least ten counts were recorded for this clonotype. This sequence joins TRBV6-2 or TRBV6-3 and TRBJ2-7; D ambiguous. The CDR3 length is 18 residues. Per germline, CDR1 MNHEY and CDR2 SVGEGT. V gave up 2 bases and J gave up 3 bases, with 23 bases separating them. CDR3: CASSYGLGKNSYVYEQYF. DNA for the CDR3: TGTGCCAGCAGTTACGGATTGGGGAAGAATTCTTATGTCTACGAGCAGTACTTC.

This clonotype was counted only a few times. J is TRBJ2-3 and V is TRBV6-2 or TRBV6-3, with no clear D. Germline V gene lookup returns CDR1 MNHEY and CDR2 SVGEGT. The length of the CDR3 is 17 residues. Deletions cut 2 bases from V and 2 bases from J, with 17 bases between. Here the CDR3 reads CASSYGPGARNTDTQYF. CDR3 DNA: TGTGCCAGCAGTTACGGACCTGGCGCGAGGAACACAGATACGCAGTATTTT.

This clonotype was picked up many times. The chain carries TRBV10-3 and TRBJ2-1; 7 bases are a match to TRBD2. CDR1 and CDR2 (germline): ENHRY, SYGVKD. The junction had 6 bases not matched to a gene; V was cut back by 0 bases and J by 4 bases. The CDR3 runs 16 residues. The CDR3 spells CAISESTASGYNEQFF. The CDR3 bases are TGTGCCATCAGTGAGTCGACGGCTAGCGGATACAATGAGCAGTTCTTC.

The sample holds many counts of this clonotype. J is TRBJ2-6 and V is TRBV27; no firm D call. This CDR3 region has 15 residues. The V gene's germline CDR1 is MNHEY and CDR2 SMNVEV (reference sequence). Trimming removed 3 bases from V and 1 base from J, with 7 bases in between. DNA for the CDR3: TGTGCCAGCAGTTTTTCCCGTTCTGGGGCCAACGTCCTGACTTTC. Residues: CASSFSRSGANVLTF.

This clonotype was observed many times. The chain carries TRBV7-9 and TRBJ2-3; 9 nucleotides match TRBD1. There are 16 residues in the CDR3. Germline V CDR1 and CDR2: SEHNR, FQNEAQ (reference sequence). Germline trimming cut 5 bases from V and 2 bases from J; bases unmatched to any gene: 8. The CDR3: CASSPGQGGLTDTQYF. CDR3 sequence (DNA): TGTGCCAGCAGCCCGGGACAGGGAGGCCTCACAGATACGCAGTATTTT.

This clonotype was observed many times. The CDR3 region has the DNA TGTGCCATCAGTGACAGGGGAGCGGGAGAGACCCAGTACTTC. This translates into CAISDRGAGETQYF. V gene TRBV10-3 combines with J gene TRBJ2-5, with D tentatively TRBD1 or TRBD2 (6 bases each). Germline V lookup: CDR1 ENHRY, CDR2 SYGVKD. The CDR3 loop spans 14 amino acids. Trimming pared 3 bases from V and 4 bases from J, leaving 12 bases between.

This clonotype was counted between two and nine times. A much more abundant neighbour one base away suggests this may be a read error. The chain couples TRBV6-1 to TRBJ2-2; TRBD1 matches 7 bases. The CDR3 totals 14 residues. Trimming took 6 bases from V and 3 from J; bases not matched to a gene: 4. From germline, CDR1 is MNHNS and CDR2 SASEGT. CDR3 loop: CASSSDRDTGELFF. In nucleotides, the CDR3 is TGTGCCAGCAGCTCTGACAGGGACACCGGGGAGCTGTTTTTT.

The sample holds many counts of this clonotype. V and J are TRBV15 and TRBJ2-1, with D possibly TRBD2 on 6 matching bases. Germline lookup yields CDR1 LNHNV and CDR2 YYDKDF (reference sequence). V was cut by 7 bases and J by 7 bases, with 11 bases left in between. The CDR3 spans 12 residues. The CDR3 spells CATTSAGNEQFF. DNA for the CDR3: TGTGCCACCACCTCTGCGGGGAATGAGCAGTTCTTC.

The chain combines TRBV6-1 with TRBJ1-6, with 10 bases matching TRBD1. CDR3 length: 15 amino acids. Looked up from germline, CDR1 is MNHNS and CDR2 is SASEGT. V lost 6 bases to trimming and J lost 5 bases; unmatched junction nucleotides: 4. This CDR3 is CASSGDRGNNSPLHF. The CDR3 DNA reads TGTGCCAGCAGCGGGGACAGGGGAAATAATTCACCCCTCCACTTT.

This clonotype was picked up a small number of times. J is TRBJ2-1 and V is TRBV6-4; possibly TRBD2 for D (6 bases). The CDR3 has 16 residues. CDR1 is MRHNA and CDR2 is SNTAGT in the germline V gene. Trimming removed 4 bases from V and 4 bases from J, with 17 bases in between. The CDR3 coding sequence is TGTGCCAGCAGTGGCTCTTTGGAGGGAGGATACAATGAGCAGTTCTTC. This gives the protein CASSGSLEGGYNEQFF.

The chain's CDR3 is CASSPWVFANTGELFF. Written as DNA, the CDR3 is TGTGCCAGCAGCCCCTGGGTCTTCGCTAACACCGGGGAGCTGTTTTTT. V is TRBV7-6 and J is TRBJ2-2; no firm D call. This CDR3 comprises 16 residues. Germline V CDR1 and CDR2: SGHVS, FNYEAQ. V lost 5 bases to trimming and J lost 2 bases, with 15 bases between them.

This clonotype appeared many times. The rearrangement uses TRBV28 and TRBJ1-2, with TRBD1 identical over 9 bases. V lost 5 bases and J lost 8; bases outside the gene matches: 6. From germline, CDR1 is MDHEN and CDR2 SYDVKM. CDR3 size: 13 residues. CDR3 sequence (DNA): TGTGCCAGCAGTCGACAGGGGGTAAAAGGCTACACCTTC. It translates to CASSRQGVKGYTF.

There are a few counts of this clonotype. The chain links TRBV6-1 to TRBJ2-1; 7 bases are a match to TRBD1. Germline V gene sequence: CDR1 MNHNS, CDR2 SASEGT. This CDR3 has 14 amino acids. Trimming cost V 7 bases and J 2 bases; bases outside gene matches: 5. The CDR3 is CASIPGGAYNEQFF. The CDR3 DNA reads TGTGCCAGCATTCCAGGGGGTGCCTACAATGAGCAGTTCTTC.

This clonotype was seen ten or more times. The V call is TRBV7-2, the J call TRBJ2-7; 7 bases fit TRBD2. The trim removed 2 bases at V and 2 bases at J, leaving 6 bases unmatched. The CDR3 sequence is 15 residues long. From germline, CDR1 is SGHTA and CDR2 FQGNSA. Here the CDR3 DNA reads TGTGCCAGCAGCTTATGGTCTAGCGGCACCTACGAGCAGTACTTC. This codes for CASSLWSSGTYEQYF.

This clonotype was seen only a few times. J is TRBJ2-7 and V is TRBV24-1; 9 bases are shared with TRBD1. Germline values: CDR1 KGHDR, CDR2 SFDVKD. After removal of 4 bases from V and 4 bases from J, the junction contained 4 bases not matched to a gene. This CDR3 comprises 14 residues. The CDR3 DNA reads as TGTGCCACCAGTGAGACAGGGGGAAAATACGAGCAGTACTTC. Protein product: CATSETGGKYEQYF.

The chain recombines TRBV11-2 with TRBJ2-3; D is uncertain. This CDR3 has 14 amino acids. V was pared by 1 base and J by 0 bases, with 5 bases between. From germline, CDR1 is SGHAT and CDR2 FQNNGV. The CDR3 region has the DNA TGTGCCAGCAGCTTAGTAGTAAGCACAGATACGCAGTATTTT. Translated, it gives CASSLVVSTDTQYF.

In this sample, this clonotype turned up many times. This chain uses TRBV27 with TRBJ2-7; perhaps TRBD2 as D (6 bases). CDR1 is MNHEY, CDR2 SMNVEV, per germline (reference sequence). V shed 4 bases and J shed 4 bases, with 11 bases lying between them. The CDR3 is 13 residues long. The CDR3, as DNA: TGTGCCAGCAGTTCCCGGGAGTGGTACGAGCAGTACTTC. Amino acids: CASSSREWYEQYF.